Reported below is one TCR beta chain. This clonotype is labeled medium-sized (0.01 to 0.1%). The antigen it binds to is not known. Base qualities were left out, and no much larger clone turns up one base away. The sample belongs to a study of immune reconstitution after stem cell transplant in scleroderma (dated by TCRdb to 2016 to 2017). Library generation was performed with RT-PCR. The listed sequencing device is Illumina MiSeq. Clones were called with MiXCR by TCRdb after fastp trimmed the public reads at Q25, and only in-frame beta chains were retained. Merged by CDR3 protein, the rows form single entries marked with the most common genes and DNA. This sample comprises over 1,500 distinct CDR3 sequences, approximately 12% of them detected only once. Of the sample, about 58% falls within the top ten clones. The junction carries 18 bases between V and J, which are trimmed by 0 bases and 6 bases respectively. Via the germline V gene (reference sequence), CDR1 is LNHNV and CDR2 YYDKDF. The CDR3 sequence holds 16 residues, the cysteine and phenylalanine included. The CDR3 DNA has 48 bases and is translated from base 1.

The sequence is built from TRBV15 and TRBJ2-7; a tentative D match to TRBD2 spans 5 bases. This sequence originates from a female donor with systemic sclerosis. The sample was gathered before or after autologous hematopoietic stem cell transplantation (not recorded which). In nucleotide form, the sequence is TGTGCCACCAGCAGAGATAAGAGGGTTCGAATAGGCGAGCAGTACTTC. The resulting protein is CATSRDKRVRIGEQYF.